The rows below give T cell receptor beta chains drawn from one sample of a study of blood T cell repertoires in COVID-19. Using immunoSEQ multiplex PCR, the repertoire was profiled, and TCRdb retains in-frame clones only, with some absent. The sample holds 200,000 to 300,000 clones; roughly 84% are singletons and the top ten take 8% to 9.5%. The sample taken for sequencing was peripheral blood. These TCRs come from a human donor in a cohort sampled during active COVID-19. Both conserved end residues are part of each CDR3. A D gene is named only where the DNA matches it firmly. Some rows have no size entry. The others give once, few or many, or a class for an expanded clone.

cdr3_nt: TGCGCCAGCAGCCAAGAAATCGGGGGCTCCTACAATGAGCAGTTCTTC
cdr3_aa: CASSQEIGGSYNEQFF
clone_size: .
d_call: .
v_call: TRBV4-1
j_call: TRBJ2-1

cdr3_nt: TGTGCCAGCAGCCCAGTGGTGGGACAGGGACCTTCTGGGGCCAACGTCCTGACTTTC
cdr3_aa: CASSPVVGQGPSGANVLTF
clone_size: .
d_call: TRBD1
v_call: TRBV11-2
j_call: TRBJ2-6

cdr3_nt: TGCAGCGTTCTAGCGGGAGTTAGCACAGATACGCAGTATTTT
cdr3_aa: CSVLAGVSTDTQYF
clone_size: .
d_call: TRBD2
v_call: TRBV29-1
j_call: TRBJ2-3

cdr3_nt: TGTGCCAGCATGGGACAGGGCGTTGACGAGCAGTACTTC
cdr3_aa: CASMGQGVDEQYF
clone_size: .
d_call: TRBD1
v_call: TRBV10-3
j_call: TRBJ2-7

cdr3_nt: TGTGCCAGCAGCCCCCAAACAGTTACTAATGAAAAACTGTTTTTT
cdr3_aa: CASSPQTVTNEKLFF
clone_size: .
d_call: .
v_call: TRBV11-2
j_call: TRBJ1-4

cdr3_nt: TGTGCCAGCAGCGCGACAGAGAACACTGAAGCTTTCTTT
cdr3_aa: CASSATENTEAFF
clone_size: .
d_call: .
v_call: TRBV7-3
j_call: TRBJ1-1

cdr3_nt: TGTGCCAGCAGTGTACAGGCCCCGAACACTGAAGCTTTCTTT
cdr3_aa: CASSVQAPNTEAFF
clone_size: few
d_call: .
v_call: TRBV27
j_call: TRBJ1-1

cdr3_nt: TGCGCCAGCAGCTTGGGGACTTCAGGCCCTGAAGCTTTCTTT
cdr3_aa: CASSLGTSGPEAFF
clone_size: .
d_call: .
v_call: TRBV5-1
j_call: TRBJ1-1

cdr3_nt: TGTGCCAGCAGCTTGCCAGCGGGGGTTAACACAGATACGCAGTATTTT
cdr3_aa: CASSLPAGVNTDTQYF
clone_size: .
d_call: TRBD2
v_call: TRBV5-4
j_call: TRBJ2-3

cdr3_nt: TGTGCTAGTGGTTTGGATACACGGGACAGCTTGTACTTC
cdr3_aa: CASGLDTRDSLYF
clone_size: .
d_call: TRBD1
v_call: TRBV12-5
j_call: TRBJ2-5

cdr3_nt: TGTGCCAGCAGCCCGGGACAGGGAGGAGATACGCAGTATTTT
cdr3_aa: CASSPGQGGDTQYF
clone_size: .
d_call: TRBD1
v_call: TRBV7-6
j_call: TRBJ2-3

cdr3_nt: TGTGCCAGCAGCGTAGTAAGGCGGGGGAACCCCGGGGAGCTGTTTTTT
cdr3_aa: CASSVVRRGNPGELFF
clone_size: .
d_call: TRBD2
v_call: TRBV9
j_call: TRBJ2-2

cdr3_nt: TGTGCCAGCAGTGTTCGGGATTCCCCTTTGAACACTGAAGCTTTCTTT
cdr3_aa: CASSVRDSPLNTEAFF
clone_size: .
d_call: .
v_call: TRBV6-1
j_call: TRBJ1-1

cdr3_nt: TGTGCCAGTAGTCCCCCAGAAGGGGCGAACACTGAAGCTTTCTTT
cdr3_aa: CASSPPEGANTEAFF
clone_size: .
d_call: .
v_call: TRBV19
j_call: TRBJ1-1

cdr3_nt: TGTGCCAGCACCCCTAAACAGGGAACCGGGGAGCTGTTTTTT
cdr3_aa: CASTPKQGTGELFF
clone_size: .
d_call: .
v_call: TRBV21-1
j_call: TRBJ2-2

cdr3_nt: TGTGCCACCGCTCAGGCCGGTGGGAGGGCTTTCTTT
cdr3_aa: CATAQAGGRAFF
clone_size: .
d_call: .
v_call: TRBV27
j_call: TRBJ1-1

cdr3_nt: TGTGCCTGGGGAACCAGGTATGGCTACACCTTC
cdr3_aa: CAWGTRYGYTF
clone_size: .
d_call: .
v_call: TRBV30
j_call: TRBJ1-2

cdr3_nt: TGCGCCAGCAGCAGAGACAGGTCCACAGATACGCAGTATTTT
cdr3_aa: CASSRDRSTDTQYF
clone_size: few
d_call: .
v_call: TRBV5-1
j_call: TRBJ2-3

cdr3_nt: TGTGCCAGCTACAAAAACTATGGCTACACCTTC
cdr3_aa: CASYKNYGYTF
clone_size: .
d_call: .
v_call: TRBV2
j_call: TRBJ1-2

cdr3_nt: TGTGCCAGCAGCAGGACTAGGGGCAATGAGCAGTTCTTC
cdr3_aa: CASSRTRGNEQFF
clone_size: .
d_call: TRBD2
v_call: TRBV12-3/TRBV12-4
j_call: TRBJ2-1

cdr3_nt: TGCGCCAGCAGCTTGATGGGGGCGACATCACCCCTCCACTTT
cdr3_aa: CASSLMGATSPLHF
clone_size: many
d_call: .
v_call: TRBV5-1
j_call: TRBJ1-6

cdr3_nt: TGTGCCAGCAGTGAAGGAGAGGGCCCGGTAGTATCAGATACGCAGTATTTT
cdr3_aa: CASSEGEGPVVSDTQYF
clone_size: .
d_call: .
v_call: TRBV6-1
j_call: TRBJ2-3

cdr3_nt: TGTGCCAGCAGGCGACTCAATGAGCAGTTCTTC
cdr3_aa: CASRRLNEQFF
clone_size: .
d_call: .
v_call: TRBV25-1
j_call: TRBJ2-1

cdr3_nt: TGTGCCAGCAGTGAATGGGGGACAGGGGCCGACGAGCAGTACTTC
cdr3_aa: CASSEWGTGADEQYF
clone_size: .
d_call: TRBD1
v_call: TRBV2
j_call: TRBJ2-7

cdr3_nt: TGTGCCAGCAGCCACGGTCGAGGAGGGGGCGCCGAGCAGTACTTC
cdr3_aa: CASSHGRGGGAEQYF
clone_size: .
d_call: .
v_call: TRBV3-1/TRBV3-2
j_call: TRBJ2-7

cdr3_nt: TGTGCCAGCAGCGCCGGGACTAGCGGACAAATACAAGAGACCCAGTACTTC
cdr3_aa: CASSAGTSGQIQETQYF
clone_size: .
d_call: TRBD2
v_call: TRBV11-2
j_call: TRBJ2-5

cdr3_nt: TGTGCCAGTACCCCTCCCGTCGGAGTGAACACTGAAGCTTTCTTT
cdr3_aa: CASTPPVGVNTEAFF
clone_size: .
d_call: .
v_call: TRBV19
j_call: TRBJ1-1

cdr3_nt: TGTGCCAGTAGTCCCCGGGCGCTAGCGGGGGGACTTAGAACCCAAGAGACCCAGTACTTC
cdr3_aa: CASSPRALAGGLRTQETQYF
clone_size: .
d_call: TRBD2
v_call: TRBV19
j_call: TRBJ2-5

cdr3_nt: TGTGCCAGCAGTGGGGGACAGATATCGAGCTCCTATAATTCACCCCTCCACTTT
cdr3_aa: CASSGGQISSSYNSPLHF
clone_size: .
d_call: TRBD1
v_call: TRBV6-1
j_call: TRBJ1-6

cdr3_nt: TGTGCCAGCACTCTAGCGGGGGGGCTAAATGAGCAGTTCTTC
cdr3_aa: CASTLAGGLNEQFF
clone_size: .
d_call: TRBD2
v_call: TRBV27
j_call: TRBJ2-1

cdr3_nt: TGCGCCAGCAGCTCGGGATATCGCGGCGGGTTAATCAATGAGCAGTTCTTC
cdr3_aa: CASSSGYRGGLINEQFF
clone_size: .
d_call: .
v_call: TRBV5-1
j_call: TRBJ2-1

cdr3_nt: TGCGCCAGCAGCTTGGTTCGTAGCGGGGACTCCTACAATGAGCAGTTCTTC
cdr3_aa: CASSLVRSGDSYNEQFF
clone_size: .
d_call: TRBD2
v_call: TRBV5-1
j_call: TRBJ2-1